The entry below describes one TCR beta chain. The antigen is unknown. This entry comes from a study of cytomegalovirus exposure and HLA in healthy donors. Whole-study findings and limits: In a later analysis, common viral pathogens appeared linked to several of the most significant clusters. CMV serostatus stood as the only immune exposure information on hand. The authors excluded some V segments, including TRBV6-2 and TRBV6-3, as indistinguishable.

Primers for the PCR totalled 60 Vbeta and 13 Jbeta. Method: immunoSEQ multiplex PCR; TCRdb's copy keeps in-frame clones and lacks some. The sample carries approximately 160,000 clones, under 85% recorded once. The CDR3 extends over 13 amino acids. CDR1 and CDR2 from the germline V gene are KGHSH and LQKENI. V gave up 6 bases and J gave up 7 bases, with 13 bases separating them. What was sequenced was PBMCs. The sequence came from a man over 45 in good health and CMV-seropositive. V gene TRBV18 combines with J gene TRBJ2-1; D is perhaps TRBD2 (6 bases). CDR3: CASSRLVMNEQFF. The CDR3 DNA reads as TGTGCCAGCTCTCGACTAGTGATGAATGAGCAGTTCTTC.